This entry is about one T cell receptor beta chain. Its recognized antigen is unknown. Within one base of it there is no much larger clone, and no base qualities were kept. The method was 5' RACE. TCRdb shows the sequencer as Illumina HiSeq 2500. A second PCR of about 6 to 11 cycles was performed with a sample-barcoded 5' primer and a J-beta primer mix. A template-switch 5' adaptor carrying 12 random nucleotides introduced a unique molecular identifier onto each TCR beta cDNA molecule. Each sample yielded at least 2.5 million CDR3-containing paired-end reads. First-strand cDNA was synthesized from all RNA with the Mint cDNA synthesis kit, primed by a TRBC-specific oligonucleotide. All cDNA was treated with uracil-DNA glycosylase and then went through a first 18-cycle PCR with the universal primers M1SS and BC2_uni_R. On the study's bioinformatics: For normalization, 1 million high-quality reads, each with a distinct molecular identifier, were randomly selected from each sample. Instead of being binned into consensus sequences, reads that shared molecular identifiers were thrown out. MiTCR, run with a Q25 quality threshold and the strictest error-elimination algorithm, handled CDR3 identification, clonotype clustering and error correction. A nonparametric unseen species model using Euler transformation provided a lower-bound estimate of total TCR beta diversity. TCRdb took the public reads, trimmed them with fastp at Q25, ran MiXCR for clone calling and kept in-frame beta chains. Rows are unified per CDR3 protein, each entry keeping the most common DNA and genes. The V and J calls, along with clone size, are taken from TCRdb and not from the paper's own processing. Recorded for this sample are 650,000 to 700,000 distinct CDR3 sequences; approximately 52% of them occurred a single time. The ten largest clones represent roughly 14% of the sample.

The CDR3 covers 17 residues, taking in both the cysteine and the phenylalanine. This entry keeps only the CDR3 DNA: 51 bases, framed from base 1. Unmatched junction bases come to 10, with V trimmed by 0 bases and J by 8 bases. CDR1 and CDR2, per the germline V gene (reference sequence), are LGHDT and YNNKEL. The data originate from a study of blood T cells in healthy people across ages (dated by TCRdb to between 2014 and 2017). About the study as a whole: Template switching captured roughly one uniquely barcoded TCR beta cDNA molecule per two T cells in model experiments. Age-related changes in TCR beta repertoire diversity were measured in the study by deep sequencing normalized with unique cDNA molecular identifiers. The study analyzed two additional independent replicas of 1 million unique cDNA reads from the same blood draw for two donors, one aged 18 to 30 and one aged 80 or older. The donors were divided into four age groups: young (average approximately 17 years), middle-aged (about 40), aged (around 59) and long-lived (82). To avoid experimental bias, donors of different ages were distributed randomly across sequencing lanes. Broad study findings and their caveats: Conclusive comparison of naive and antigen-experienced compartments was prevented by the profiling of bulk unsorted PBMCs. Estimates of total diversity from one million sequenced T cells were regarded as lower bounds and underestimates. Observed TCR beta diversity correlated strongly with the percentage of naive T cells measured by flow cytometry. Because the CMV infection status of the donors was unknown, age-related changes in expanded clonotypes may potentially have been confounded. As age increased, observed TCR beta diversity per million T cells dropped in a roughly linear way, and a significant reduction was already evident by age about 40. Compared with the aged group, more naive CD4+ T cells, fewer expanded clones and increased TCR diversity were shown by the long-lived group, suggesting age selection.

Donors were a few dozen systemically healthy Caucasian individuals from Russia aged roughly 6 to 100 years. Ten milliliters of peripheral blood were drawn from each donor into EDTA-treated Vacutainer tubes. Ficoll-Paque density-gradient centrifugation was used to isolate PBMCs, with at least 7 million per sample. Total RNA was extracted from PBMCs with Trizol reagent, with at least 6 micrograms obtained per sample. For every donor, an aliquot of PBMCs went through flow cytometry to measure the percentages of naive CD45RAhigh/CD27high T cells. The rearrangement joined TRBV3-1 to TRBJ2-2; a stretch of 9 junction bases matches TRBD1. Sequenced sample: blood. This clonotype was obtained from a woman of 80 years or more in good health. The DNA sequence reads TGTGCCAGCAGCCAAGATAATGGACAGGGGTTCGTTGGGGAGCTGTTTTTT. It specifies CASSQDNGQGFVGELFF.